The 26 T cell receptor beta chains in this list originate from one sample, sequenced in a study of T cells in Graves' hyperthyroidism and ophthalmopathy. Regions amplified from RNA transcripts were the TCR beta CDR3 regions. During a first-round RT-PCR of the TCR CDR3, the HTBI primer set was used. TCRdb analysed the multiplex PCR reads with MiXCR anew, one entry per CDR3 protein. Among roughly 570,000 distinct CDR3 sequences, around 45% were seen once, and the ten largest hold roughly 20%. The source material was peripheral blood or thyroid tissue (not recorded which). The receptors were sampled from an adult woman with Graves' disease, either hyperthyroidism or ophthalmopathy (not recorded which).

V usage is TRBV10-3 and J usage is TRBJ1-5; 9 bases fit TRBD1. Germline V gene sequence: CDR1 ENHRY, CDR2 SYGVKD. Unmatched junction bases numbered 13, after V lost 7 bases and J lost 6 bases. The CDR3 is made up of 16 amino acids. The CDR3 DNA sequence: TGTGCCATCACCACCGGGGAGGGACAGGGAGGTCAGCCCCAGCATTTT. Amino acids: CAITTGEGQGGQPQHF.

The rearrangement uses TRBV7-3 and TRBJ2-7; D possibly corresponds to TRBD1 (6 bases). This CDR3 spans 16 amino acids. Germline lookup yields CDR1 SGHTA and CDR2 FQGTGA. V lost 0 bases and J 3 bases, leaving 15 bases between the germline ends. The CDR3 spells CASSLTQRTDLYEQYF. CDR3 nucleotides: TGTGCCAGCAGCTTAACCCAACGGACAGACCTCTACGAGCAGTACTTC.

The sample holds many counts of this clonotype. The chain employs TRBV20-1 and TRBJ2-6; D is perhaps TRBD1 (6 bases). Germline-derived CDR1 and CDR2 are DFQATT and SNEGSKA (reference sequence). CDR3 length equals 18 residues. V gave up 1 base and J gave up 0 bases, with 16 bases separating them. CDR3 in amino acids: CSARGGTLIISGANVLTF. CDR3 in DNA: TGCAGTGCTAGAGGGGGGACACTCATTATCTCTGGGGCCAACGTCCTGACTTTC.

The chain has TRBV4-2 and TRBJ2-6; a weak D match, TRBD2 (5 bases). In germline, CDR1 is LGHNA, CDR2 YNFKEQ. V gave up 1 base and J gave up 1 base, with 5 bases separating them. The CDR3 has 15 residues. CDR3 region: CASSQGTSGANVLTF. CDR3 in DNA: TGTGCCAGCAGCCAAGGGACTTCTGGGGCCAACGTCCTGACTTTC.

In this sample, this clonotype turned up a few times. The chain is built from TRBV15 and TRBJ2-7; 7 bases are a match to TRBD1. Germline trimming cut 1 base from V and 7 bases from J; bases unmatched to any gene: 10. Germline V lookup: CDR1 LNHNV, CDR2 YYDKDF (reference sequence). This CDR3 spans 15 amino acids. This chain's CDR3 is CATSRGQGKGQEQYF. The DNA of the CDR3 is TGTGCCACCAGCAGAGGACAGGGTAAGGGACAGGAGCAGTACTTC. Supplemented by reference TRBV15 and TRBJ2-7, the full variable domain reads DAMVIQNPRYQVTQFGKPVTLSCSQTLNHNVMYWYQQKSSQAPKLLFHYYDKDFNNEADTPDNFQSRRPNTSFCFLDIRSPGLGDTAMYLCATSRGQGKGQEQYFGPGTRLTVT.

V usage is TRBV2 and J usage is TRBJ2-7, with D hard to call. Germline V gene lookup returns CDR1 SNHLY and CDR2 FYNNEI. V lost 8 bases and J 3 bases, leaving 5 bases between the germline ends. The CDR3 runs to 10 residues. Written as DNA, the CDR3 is TGTGCCAGCGCCATCTACGAGCAGTACTTC. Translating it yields CASAIYEQYF.

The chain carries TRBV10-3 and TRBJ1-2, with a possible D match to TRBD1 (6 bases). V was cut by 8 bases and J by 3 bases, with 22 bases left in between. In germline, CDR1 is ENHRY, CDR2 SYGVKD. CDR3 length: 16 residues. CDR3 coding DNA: TGTGCCATCCGGGGGACGGGGGGCAGAACAGACTATGGCTACACCTTC. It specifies CAIRGTGGRTDYGYTF.

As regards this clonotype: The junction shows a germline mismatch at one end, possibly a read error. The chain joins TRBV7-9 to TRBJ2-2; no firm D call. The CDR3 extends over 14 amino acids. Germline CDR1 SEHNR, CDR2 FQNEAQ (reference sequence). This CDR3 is CAGSLGDNTGELFF. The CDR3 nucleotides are TGTGCCGGCAGCTTGGGCGACAACACCGGGGAGCTGTTTTTT.

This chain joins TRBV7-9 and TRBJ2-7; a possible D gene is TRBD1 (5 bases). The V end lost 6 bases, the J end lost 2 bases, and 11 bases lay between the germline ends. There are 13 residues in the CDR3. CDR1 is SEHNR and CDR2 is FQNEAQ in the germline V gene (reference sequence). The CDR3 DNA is TGTGCCAGCAGTCCTGACAGTGCCTACGAGCAGTACTTC. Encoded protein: CASSPDSAYEQYF.

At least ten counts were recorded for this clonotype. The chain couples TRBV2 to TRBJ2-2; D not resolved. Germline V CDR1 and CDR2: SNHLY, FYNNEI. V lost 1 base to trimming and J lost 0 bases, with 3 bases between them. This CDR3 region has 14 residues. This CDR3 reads CASSEVPNTGELFF. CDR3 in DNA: TGTGCCAGCAGTGAAGTCCCGAACACCGGGGAGCTGTTTTTT.

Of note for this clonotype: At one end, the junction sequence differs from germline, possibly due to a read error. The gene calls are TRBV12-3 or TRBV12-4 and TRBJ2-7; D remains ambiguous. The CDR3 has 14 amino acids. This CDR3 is CASSLFGNPYEHYF. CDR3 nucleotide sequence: TGTGCCAGCAGTTTGTTTGGGAACCCCTACGAGCATTACTTC.

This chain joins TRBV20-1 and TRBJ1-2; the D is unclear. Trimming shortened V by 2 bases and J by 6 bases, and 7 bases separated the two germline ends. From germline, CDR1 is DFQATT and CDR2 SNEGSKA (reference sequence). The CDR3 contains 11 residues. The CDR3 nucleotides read TGCAGTGCTAGATCTCAGGATGGCTACACCTTC. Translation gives CSARSQDGYTF.

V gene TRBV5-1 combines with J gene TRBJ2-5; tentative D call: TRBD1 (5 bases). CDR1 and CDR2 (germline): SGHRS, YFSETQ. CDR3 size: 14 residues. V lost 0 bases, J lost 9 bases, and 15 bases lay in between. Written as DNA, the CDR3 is TGCGCCAGCAGCTTGGCCCGCAGTCAAGGGGCCCAGTACTTC. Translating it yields CASSLARSQGAQYF.

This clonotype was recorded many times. The CDR3 region is CASSLFSGNTGELFF. The DNA for the CDR3 is TGTGCCAGCAGCCTCTTCTCGGGAAACACCGGGGAGCTGTTTTTT. The genes are TRBV11-1 and TRBJ2-2; TRBD2 might be the D (5 bases). Trimming stripped 5 bases from V and 2 bases from J, with 12 bases between. The CDR3 is 15 amino acids. In germline, CDR1 is SGHAT, CDR2 FQDESV (reference sequence).

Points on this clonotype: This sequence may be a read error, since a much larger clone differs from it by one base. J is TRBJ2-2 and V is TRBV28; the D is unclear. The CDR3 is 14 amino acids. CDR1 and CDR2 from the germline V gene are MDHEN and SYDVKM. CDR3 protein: CANSQNSVTGELFF. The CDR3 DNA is TGTGCCAACAGTCAGAACAGCGTCACCGGGGAGCTGTTTTTT.

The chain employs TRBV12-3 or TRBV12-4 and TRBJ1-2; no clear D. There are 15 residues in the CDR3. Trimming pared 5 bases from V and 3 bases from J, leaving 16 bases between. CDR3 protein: CASSPGNSGDYGYTF. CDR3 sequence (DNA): TGTGCCAGCAGTCCCGGGAACAGCGGAGACTATGGCTACACCTTC.

The CDR3 here is CASSLWGAQETQYF. The CDR3 DNA reads as TGTGCCAGCAGCTTGTGGGGGGCACAAGAGACCCAGTACTTC. The chain employs TRBV11-2 and TRBJ2-5; D could derive from TRBD1 or TRBD2 (6 bases each). Trimming shortened V by 3 bases and J by 2 bases, and 10 bases separated the two germline ends. This CDR3 has 14 residues. Germline V lookup: CDR1 SGHAT, CDR2 FQNNGV.

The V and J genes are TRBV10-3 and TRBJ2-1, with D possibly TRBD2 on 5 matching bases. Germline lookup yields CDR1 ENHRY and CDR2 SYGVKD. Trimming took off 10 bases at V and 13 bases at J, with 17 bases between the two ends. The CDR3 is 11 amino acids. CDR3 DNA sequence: TGTGCCACCCGGGCGGGCGGTGGACAGTTCTTC. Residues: CATRAGGGQFF.

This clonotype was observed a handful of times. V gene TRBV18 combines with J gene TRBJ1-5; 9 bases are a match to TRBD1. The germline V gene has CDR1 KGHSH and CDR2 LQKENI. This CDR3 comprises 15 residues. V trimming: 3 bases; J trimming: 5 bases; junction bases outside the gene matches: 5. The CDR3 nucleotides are TGTGCCAGCTCACCCCAGCGGACAGGGGATCAGCCCCAGCATTTT. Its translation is CASSPQRTGDQPQHF.

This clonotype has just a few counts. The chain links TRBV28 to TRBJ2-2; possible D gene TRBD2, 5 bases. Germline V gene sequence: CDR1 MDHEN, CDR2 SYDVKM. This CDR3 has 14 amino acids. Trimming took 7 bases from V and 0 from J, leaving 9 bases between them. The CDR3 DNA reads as TGTGCCAGCAATAGCGCACCGAACACCGGGGAGCTGTTTTTT. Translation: CASNSAPNTGELFF.

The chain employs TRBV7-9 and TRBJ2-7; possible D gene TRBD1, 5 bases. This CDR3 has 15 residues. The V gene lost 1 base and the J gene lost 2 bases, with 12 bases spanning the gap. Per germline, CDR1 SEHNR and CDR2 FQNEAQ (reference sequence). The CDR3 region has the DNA TGTGCCAGCAGCTTAGATTGGACACCGGCCTACGAGCAGTACTTC. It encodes CASSLDWTPAYEQYF.

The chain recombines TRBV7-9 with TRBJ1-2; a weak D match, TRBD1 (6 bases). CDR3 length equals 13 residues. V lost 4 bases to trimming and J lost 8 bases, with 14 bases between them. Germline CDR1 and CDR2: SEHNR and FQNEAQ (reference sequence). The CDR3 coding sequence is TGTGCCAGCAGCTCGACAGGAGGCGAGGGCTACACCTTC. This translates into CASSSTGGEGYTF.

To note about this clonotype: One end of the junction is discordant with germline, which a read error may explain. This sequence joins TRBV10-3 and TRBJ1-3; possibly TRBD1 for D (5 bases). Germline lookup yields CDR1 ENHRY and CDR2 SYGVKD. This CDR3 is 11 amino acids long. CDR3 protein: CAISEYVRGNF. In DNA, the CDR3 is TGTGCCATCAGTGAGTACGTTCGGGGGAATTTT.

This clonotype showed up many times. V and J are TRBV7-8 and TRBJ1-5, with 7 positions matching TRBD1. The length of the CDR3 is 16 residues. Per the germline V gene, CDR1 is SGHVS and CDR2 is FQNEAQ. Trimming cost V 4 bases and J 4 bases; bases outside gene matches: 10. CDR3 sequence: CASSSIHRGGNQPQHF. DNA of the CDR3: TGTGCCAGCAGCTCAATCCACAGGGGTGGAAATCAGCCCCAGCATTTT.

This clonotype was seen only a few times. CDR3 in amino acids: CASSDAGYEQYF. The CDR3 DNA reads as TGTGCCAGCAGTGACGCAGGCTACGAGCAGTACTTC. The chain recombines TRBV7-2 with TRBJ2-7; unclear D gene. This CDR3 is built from 12 residues. The germline V gene encodes CDR1 SGHTA and CDR2 FQGNSA. Trimming took 6 bases from V and 3 from J, leaving 9 bases between them.

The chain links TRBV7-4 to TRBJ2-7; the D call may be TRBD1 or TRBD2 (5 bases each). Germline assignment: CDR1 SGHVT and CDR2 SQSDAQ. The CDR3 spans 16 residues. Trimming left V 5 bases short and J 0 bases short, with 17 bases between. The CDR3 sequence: CASSPNPGPSSYEQYF. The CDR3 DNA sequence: TGTGCCAGCAGCCCCAATCCGGGACCAAGCTCCTACGAGCAGTACTTC.